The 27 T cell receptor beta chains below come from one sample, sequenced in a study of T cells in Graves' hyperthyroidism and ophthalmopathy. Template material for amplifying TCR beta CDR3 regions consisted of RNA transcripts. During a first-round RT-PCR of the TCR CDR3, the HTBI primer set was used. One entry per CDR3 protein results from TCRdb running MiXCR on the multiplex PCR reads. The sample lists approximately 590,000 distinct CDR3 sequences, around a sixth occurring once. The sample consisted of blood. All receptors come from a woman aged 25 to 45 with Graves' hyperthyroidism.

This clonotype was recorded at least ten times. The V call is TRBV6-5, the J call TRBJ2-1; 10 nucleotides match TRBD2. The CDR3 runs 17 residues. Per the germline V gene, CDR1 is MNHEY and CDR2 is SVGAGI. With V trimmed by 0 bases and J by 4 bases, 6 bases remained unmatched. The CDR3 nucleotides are TGTGCCAGCAGTTACTCGCCGACTAGCGGGTTATACAATGAGCAGTTCTTC. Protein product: CASSYSPTSGLYNEQFF.

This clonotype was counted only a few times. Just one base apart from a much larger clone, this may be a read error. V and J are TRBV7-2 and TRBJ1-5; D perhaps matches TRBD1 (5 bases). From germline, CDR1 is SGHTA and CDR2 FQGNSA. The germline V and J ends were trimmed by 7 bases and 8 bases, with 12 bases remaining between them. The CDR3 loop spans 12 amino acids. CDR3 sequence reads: CASNLGREPQHF. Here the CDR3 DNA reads TGTGCCAGCAACCTCGGCAGGGAGCCCCAGCATTTT.

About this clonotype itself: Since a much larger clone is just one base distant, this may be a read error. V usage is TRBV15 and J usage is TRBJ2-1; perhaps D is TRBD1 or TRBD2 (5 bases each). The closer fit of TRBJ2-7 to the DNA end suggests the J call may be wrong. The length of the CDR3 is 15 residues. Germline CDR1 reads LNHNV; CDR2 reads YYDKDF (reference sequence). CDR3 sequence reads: CATSRSGTEYNEQYF. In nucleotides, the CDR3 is TGTGCCACCAGCAGATCCGGGACGGAATACAATGAGCAGTACTTC.

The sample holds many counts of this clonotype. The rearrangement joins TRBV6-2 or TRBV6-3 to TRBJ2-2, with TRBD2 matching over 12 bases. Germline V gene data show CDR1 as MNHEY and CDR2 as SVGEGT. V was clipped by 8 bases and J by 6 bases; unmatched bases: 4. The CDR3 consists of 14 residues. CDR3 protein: CASGGLAGSGELFF. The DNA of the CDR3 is TGTGCCAGCGGAGGACTAGCGGGATCCGGGGAGCTGTTTTTT.

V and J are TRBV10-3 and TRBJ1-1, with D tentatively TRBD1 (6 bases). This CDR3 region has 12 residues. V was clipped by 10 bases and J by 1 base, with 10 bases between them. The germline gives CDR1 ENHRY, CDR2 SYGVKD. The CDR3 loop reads CATRTENTEAFF. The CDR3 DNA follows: TGTGCCACCCGGACAGAGAACACTGAAGCTTTCTTT.

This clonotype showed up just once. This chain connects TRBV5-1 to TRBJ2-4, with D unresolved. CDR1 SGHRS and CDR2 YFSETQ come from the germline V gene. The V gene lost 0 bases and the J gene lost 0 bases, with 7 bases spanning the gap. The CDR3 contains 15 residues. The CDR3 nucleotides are TGCGCCAGCAGCTTGGGTTTATCAGCCAAAAACATTCAGTACTTC. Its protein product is CASSLGLSAKNIQYF.

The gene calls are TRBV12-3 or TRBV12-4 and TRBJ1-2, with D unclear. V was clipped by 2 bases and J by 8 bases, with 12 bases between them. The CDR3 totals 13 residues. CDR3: CASSLNAVGGYTF. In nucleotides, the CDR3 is TGTGCCAGCAGTTTAAACGCTGTGGGAGGCTACACCTTC.

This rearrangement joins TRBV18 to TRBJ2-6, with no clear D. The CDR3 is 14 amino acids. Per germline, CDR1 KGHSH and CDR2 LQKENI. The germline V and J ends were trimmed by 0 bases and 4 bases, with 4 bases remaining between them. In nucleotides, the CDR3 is TGTGCCAGCTCACCACCCGGGGGGGCCAACGTCCTGACTTTC. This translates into CASSPPGGANVLTF.

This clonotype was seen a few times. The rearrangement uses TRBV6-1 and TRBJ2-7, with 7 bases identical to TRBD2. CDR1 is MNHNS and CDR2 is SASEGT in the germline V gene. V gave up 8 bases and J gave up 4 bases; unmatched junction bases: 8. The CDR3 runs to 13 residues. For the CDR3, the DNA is TGTGCCAGCCTACTAGCGAACAAATACGAGCAGTACTTC. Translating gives CASLLANKYEQYF.

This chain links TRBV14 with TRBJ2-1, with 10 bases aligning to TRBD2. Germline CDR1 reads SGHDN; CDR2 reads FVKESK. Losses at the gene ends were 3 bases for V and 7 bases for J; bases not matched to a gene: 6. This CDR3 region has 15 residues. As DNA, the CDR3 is TGTGCCAGCAGCCATCCCGGACTAGCGGATAATGAGCAGTTCTTC. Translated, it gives CASSHPGLADNEQFF.

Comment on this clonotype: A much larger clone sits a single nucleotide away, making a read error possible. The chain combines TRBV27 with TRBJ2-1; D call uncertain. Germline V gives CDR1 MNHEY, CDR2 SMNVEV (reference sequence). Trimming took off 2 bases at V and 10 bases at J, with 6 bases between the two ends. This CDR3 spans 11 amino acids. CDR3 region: CASSLMEEQFF. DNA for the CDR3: TGTGCCAGCAGTTTAATGGAGGAGCAGTTCTTC.

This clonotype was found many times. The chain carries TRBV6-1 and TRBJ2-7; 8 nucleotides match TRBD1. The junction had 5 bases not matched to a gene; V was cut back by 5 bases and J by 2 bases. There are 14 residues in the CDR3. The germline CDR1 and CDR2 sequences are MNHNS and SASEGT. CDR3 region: CASSPDRAAYEQYF. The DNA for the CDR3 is TGTGCCAGCAGTCCGGACAGGGCAGCCTACGAGCAGTACTTC.

Here the CDR3 DNA reads TGTGCCAGCTCACCACTCAAGGGCATCGGGGAGCTGTTTTTT. Translated, it gives CASSPLKGIGELFF. V usage is TRBV18 and J usage is TRBJ2-2; D is ambiguous. CDR1 and CDR2 (germline): KGHSH, LQKENI. Trimming left V 1 base short and J 7 bases short, with 10 bases between. This CDR3 is 14 amino acids long. Based on the CDR3 plus reference TRBV18 and TRBJ2-2, the full variable domain is NAGVMQNPRHLVRRRGQEARLRCSPMKGHSHVYWYRQLPEEGLKFMVYLQKENIIDESGMPKERFSAEFPKEGPSILRIQQVVRGDSAAYFCASSPLKGIGELFFGEGSRLTVL.

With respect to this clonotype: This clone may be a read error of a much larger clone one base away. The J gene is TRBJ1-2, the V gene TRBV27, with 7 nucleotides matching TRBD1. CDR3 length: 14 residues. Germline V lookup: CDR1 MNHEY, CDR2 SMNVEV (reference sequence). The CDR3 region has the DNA TGTGCCAGCAGTGGCGGGACAGCTAACTATGTCTACACCTTC. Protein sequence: CASSGGTANYVYTF.

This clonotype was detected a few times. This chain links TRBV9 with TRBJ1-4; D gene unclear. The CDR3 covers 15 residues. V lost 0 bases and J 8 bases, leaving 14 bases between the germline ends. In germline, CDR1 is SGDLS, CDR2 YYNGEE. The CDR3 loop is CASSVAGGGGEKLFF. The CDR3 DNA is TGTGCCAGCAGCGTAGCGGGTGGAGGCGGCGAAAAACTGTTTTTT.

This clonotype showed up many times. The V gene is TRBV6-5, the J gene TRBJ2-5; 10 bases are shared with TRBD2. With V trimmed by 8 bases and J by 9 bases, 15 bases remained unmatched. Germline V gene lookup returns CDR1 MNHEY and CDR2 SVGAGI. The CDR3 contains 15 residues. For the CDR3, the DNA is TGTGCCAGCCAGGCGGGGTCTAGCGGGAGTATTGCCCAGTACTTC. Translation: CASQAGSSGSIAQYF.

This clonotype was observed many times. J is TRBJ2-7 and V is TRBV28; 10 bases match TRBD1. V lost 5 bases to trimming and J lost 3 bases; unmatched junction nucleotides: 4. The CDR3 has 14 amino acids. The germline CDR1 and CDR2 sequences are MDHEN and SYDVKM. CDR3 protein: CASSAGTGVYEQYF. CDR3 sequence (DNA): TGTGCCAGCAGTGCCGGGACAGGGGTCTACGAGCAGTACTTC.

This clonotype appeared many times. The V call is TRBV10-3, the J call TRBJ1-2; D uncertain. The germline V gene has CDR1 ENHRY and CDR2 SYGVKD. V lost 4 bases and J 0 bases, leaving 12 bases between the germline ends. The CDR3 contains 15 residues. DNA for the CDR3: TGTGCCATCAGTGTTCAACAGAGCTCTAACTATGGCTACACCTTC. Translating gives CAISVQQSSNYGYTF.

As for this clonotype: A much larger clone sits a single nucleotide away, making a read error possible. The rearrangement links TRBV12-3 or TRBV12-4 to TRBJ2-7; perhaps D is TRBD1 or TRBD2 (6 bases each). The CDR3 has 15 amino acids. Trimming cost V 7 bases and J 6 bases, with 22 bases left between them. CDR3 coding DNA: TGTGCCAGCACTACAGAAGGGGGGCTGGAGTGCGAGCAGTACTTC. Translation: CASTTEGGLECEQYF.

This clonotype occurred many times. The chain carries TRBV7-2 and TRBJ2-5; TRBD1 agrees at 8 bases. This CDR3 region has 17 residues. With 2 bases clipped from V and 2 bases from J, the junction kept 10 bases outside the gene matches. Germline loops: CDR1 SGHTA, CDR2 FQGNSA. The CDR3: CASSLTFRGQGQETQYF. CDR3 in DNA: TGTGCCAGCAGCTTAACCTTTCGAGGACAGGGTCAAGAGACCCAGTACTTC.

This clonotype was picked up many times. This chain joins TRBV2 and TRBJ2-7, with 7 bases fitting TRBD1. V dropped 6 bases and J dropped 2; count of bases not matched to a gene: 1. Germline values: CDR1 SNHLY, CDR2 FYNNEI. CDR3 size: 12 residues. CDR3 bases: TGTGCCAGCAGGACAGGGACCTACGAGCAGTACTTC. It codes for CASRTGTYEQYF. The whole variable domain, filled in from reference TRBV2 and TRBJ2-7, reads EPEVTQTPSHQVTQMGQEVILRCVPISNHLYFYWYRQILGQKVEFLVSFYNNEISEKSEIFDDQFSVERPDGSNFTLKIRSTKLEDSAMYFCASRTGTYEQYFGPGTRLTVT.

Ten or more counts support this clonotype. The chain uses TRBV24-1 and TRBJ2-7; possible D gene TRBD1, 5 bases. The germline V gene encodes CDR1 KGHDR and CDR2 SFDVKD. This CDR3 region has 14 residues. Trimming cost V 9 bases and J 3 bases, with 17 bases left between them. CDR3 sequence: CATYRPKGLYEQYF. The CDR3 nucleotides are TGTGCCACCTACCGCCCCAAGGGGCTCTACGAGCAGTACTTC.

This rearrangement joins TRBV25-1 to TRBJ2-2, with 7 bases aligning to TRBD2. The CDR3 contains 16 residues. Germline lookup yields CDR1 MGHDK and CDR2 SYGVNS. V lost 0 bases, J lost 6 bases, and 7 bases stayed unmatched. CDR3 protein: CASSEYALRGAGELFF. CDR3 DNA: TGTGCCAGCAGTGAATACGCCCTTCGGGGGGCCGGGGAGCTGTTTTTT.

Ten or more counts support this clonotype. The DNA for the CDR3 is TGCAGCGTTGATGATCCCTTAGGGCTTAGCGGGAATGAGCAGTTCTTC. It encodes CSVDDPLGLSGNEQFF. The chain couples TRBV29-1 to TRBJ2-1; 7 positions agree with TRBD2. The CDR3 is 16 residues long. J gave up 7 bases and V 3 bases, and 15 bases lay outside the gene matches. Germline CDR1 SQVTM, CDR2 ANQGSEA.

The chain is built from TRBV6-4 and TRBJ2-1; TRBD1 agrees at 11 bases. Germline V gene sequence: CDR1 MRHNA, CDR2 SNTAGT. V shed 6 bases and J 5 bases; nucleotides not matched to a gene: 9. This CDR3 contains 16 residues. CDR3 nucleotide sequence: TGTGCCAGCAGGGACAGGGGGCAAGGCCAGAACAATGAGCAGTTCTTC. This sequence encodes CASRDRGQGQNNEQFF.

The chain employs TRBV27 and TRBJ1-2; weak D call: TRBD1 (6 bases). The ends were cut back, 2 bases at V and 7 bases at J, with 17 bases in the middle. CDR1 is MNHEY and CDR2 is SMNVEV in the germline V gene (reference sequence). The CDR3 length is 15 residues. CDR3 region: CASSLRGHLSFGYTF. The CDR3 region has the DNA TGTGCCAGCAGTTTACGGGGACATCTTAGCTTTGGCTACACCTTC.

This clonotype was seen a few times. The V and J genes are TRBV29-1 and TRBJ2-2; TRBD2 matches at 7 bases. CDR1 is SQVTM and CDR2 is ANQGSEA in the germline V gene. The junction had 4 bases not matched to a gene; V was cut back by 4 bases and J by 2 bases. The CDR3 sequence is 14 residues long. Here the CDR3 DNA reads TGCAGCGTTGTCGGGGGGAGTAACACCGGGGAGCTGTTTTTT. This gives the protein CSVVGGSNTGELFF.